This TCR beta chain was identified during a study of T cells after yellow fever vaccination. TCR cDNA, made by 5'RACE template switching, carried an added universal primer site and UMIs. TCRdb re-called the 5' RACE reads through MiXCR, storing one row per CDR3 protein. The sample consists of some 300,000 distinct CDR3 sequences, about 10% of them appearing once. Only a few counts were recorded for this clonotype. Germline loops: CDR1 DFQATT, CDR2 SNEGSKA (reference sequence). Trimming left V 2 bases short and J 5 bases short, with 15 bases between. CDR3 size: 15 residues. This TCR was recovered from a young man who received the YFV17D yellow fever vaccine. V gene TRBV20-1 combines with J gene TRBJ2-2; TRBD1 or TRBD2 may be the D gene (6 bases each). Sequencing used CD4+ T cells sorted from PBMCs, obtained 45 days after the yellow fever booster vaccination. For the CDR3, the DNA is TGCAGTGCTAGACCCCCGGGGGCTGGTACCGGGGAGCTGTTTTTT. Its translation is CSARPPGAGTGELFF.